One and the same sample provided the 15 T cell receptor beta chains below, sequenced in a study of early T cells in non-severe SARS-CoV-2 infection. TCRdb recomputed calls from the 5' RACE reads with MiXCR, one row per CDR3 protein. The table records 74,000 or so distinct CDR3 sequences, 11% of them present only once. Sequenced: whole blood. The source of these receptors is an adult who was a healthcare worker with PCR-confirmed SARS-CoV-2 infection or an uninfected control (not recorded which).

This clonotype was counted only a few times. The chain joins TRBV30 to TRBJ1-2; possible D gene TRBD1, 5 bases. Germline V gene sequence: CDR1 GTSNPN, CDR2 SVGIG (reference sequence). V was shortened by 2 bases and J by 7 bases, with 23 bases between the two germline ends. This CDR3 contains 16 residues. DNA for the CDR3: TGTGCCTGGAGTACAGACCCGGGACGCCCAAGAGGTGGCTACACCTTC. Encoded protein: CAWSTDPGRPRGGYTF.

This clonotype has a handful of counts. This chain joins TRBV18 and TRBJ1-1; 7 nucleotides match TRBD1. Germline CDR1 is KGHSH and CDR2 is LQKENI. The junction had 11 bases not matched to a gene; V was cut back by 6 bases and J by 4 bases. CDR3 length: 15 amino acids. CDR3 sequence: CASSETQGVGTEAFF. CDR3 coding DNA: TGTGCCAGCTCCGAAACGCAGGGGGTAGGCACTGAAGCTTTCTTT.

Here the CDR3 reads CASSFNYEQYF. The DNA of the CDR3 is TGTGCCAGCAGTTTCAATTACGAGCAGTACTTC. The chain has TRBV28 and TRBJ2-7; no firm D call. Trimming removed 3 bases from V and 4 bases from J, with 4 bases in between. The CDR3 has 11 residues. Germline V CDR1 and CDR2: MDHEN, SYDVKM.

At least ten counts were recorded for this clonotype. CDR3: CAIRGGYGANVLTF. CDR3 coding DNA: TGTGCCATCAGGGGAGGGTATGGGGCCAACGTCCTGACTTTC. The V gene is TRBV10-3, the J gene TRBJ2-6; TRBD2 matches 7 bases. V dropped 6 bases and J dropped 3; count of bases not matched to a gene: 2. The CDR3 runs to 14 residues. Germline V lookup: CDR1 ENHRY, CDR2 SYGVKD.

This clonotype was counted only a few times. This sequence joins TRBV5-1 and TRBJ1-4; TRBD1 matches at 9 bases. With V trimmed by 0 bases and J by 8 bases, 8 bases remained unmatched. CDR3 size: 16 residues. Germline V gives CDR1 SGHRS, CDR2 YFSETQ. DNA of the CDR3: TGCGCCAGCAGCTTGGCCCCGGGACAGGGCGGGGAAAAACTGTTTTTT. It translates to CASSLAPGQGGEKLFF.

The chain recombines TRBV11-2 with TRBJ1-1, with D possibly matching TRBD1 (6 bases). The length of the CDR3 is 16 residues. CDR1 is SGHAT and CDR2 is FQNNGV in the germline V gene. V was clipped by 3 bases and J by 0 bases, with 14 bases between them. CDR3 in amino acids: CASSFPQGSMNTEAFF. CDR3 DNA sequence: TGTGCCAGCAGCTTCCCCCAGGGGAGCATGAACACTGAAGCTTTCTTT.

This clonotype occurred many times. This chain joins TRBV10-3 and TRBJ2-1; 11 bases are a match to TRBD1. Trimming removed 8 bases from V and 7 bases from J; junction bases left unmatched: 7. Germline V gene data show CDR1 as ENHRY and CDR2 as SYGVKD. The CDR3 is made up of 14 amino acids. DNA of the CDR3: TGTGCCATCGGAAGGACAGGGGGCTGGAATGAGCAGTTCTTC. Amino acids: CAIGRTGGWNEQFF.

This clonotype was seen a handful of times. The rearrangement joins TRBV6-5 to TRBJ2-1; D is uncertain. The CDR3 is 11 residues long. Germline V gives CDR1 MNHEY, CDR2 SVGAGI. V shed 6 bases and J shed 9 bases, with 9 bases lying between them. The DNA for the CDR3 is TGTGCCAGCAGCTCTCCCGTTGAGCAGTTCTTC. This translates into CASSSPVEQFF.

This clonotype has a count of ten or more. The rearrangement links TRBV20-1 to TRBJ2-1; 11 bases match TRBD2. V trimming: 5 bases; J trimming: 7 bases; junction bases outside the gene matches: 16. The CDR3 covers 17 residues. Germline-derived CDR1 and CDR2 are DFQATT and SNEGSKA (reference sequence). The CDR3, as DNA: TGCAGTGCTCGGGGACCGGGACTAGCGGCCTTGAGTAATGAGCAGTTCTTC. Translating gives CSARGPGLAALSNEQFF.

This clonotype was found a few times. J is TRBJ2-1 and V is TRBV29-1; D possibly corresponds to TRBD1 (5 bases). Deletions cut 1 base from V and 0 bases from J, with 13 bases between. Germline V gene data show CDR1 as SQVTM and CDR2 as ANQGSEA. The CDR3 loop spans 16 amino acids. CDR3 sequence: CSVEGTGDNSYNEQFF. The CDR3 bases are TGCAGCGTTGAAGGCACAGGTGATAACTCCTACAATGAGCAGTTCTTC.

This clonotype was detected many times. The chain couples TRBV7-6 to TRBJ2-2; 14 bases fit TRBD2. V lost 1 base and J lost 6; bases outside the gene matches: 4. CDR3 size: 17 residues. Germline CDR1 and CDR2: SGHVS and FNYEAQ. CDR3: CASSLGGLAGVAGELFF. CDR3 nucleotide sequence: TGTGCCAGCAGCTTAGGGGGACTAGCGGGAGTCGCCGGGGAGCTGTTTTTT.

This clonotype has only a few counts. The chain is built from TRBV6-5 and TRBJ2-1; D uncertain. Per germline, CDR1 MNHEY and CDR2 SVGAGI. This CDR3 is built from 15 residues. Between the trimmed V and J ends, which lost 5 bases and 3 bases, there was a span of 14 bases. The CDR3 here is CASSPTQTLYNEQFF. CDR3 in DNA: TGTGCCAGCAGTCCGACTCAAACCCTCTACAATGAGCAGTTCTTC.

This clonotype was found many times. This rearrangement joins TRBV9 to TRBJ2-1; the match to TRBD2 covers 9 bases. Germline values: CDR1 SGDLS, CDR2 YYNGEE. With V trimmed by 6 bases and J by 9 bases, 16 bases remained unmatched. The CDR3 consists of 16 residues. CDR3 in DNA: TGTGCCAGCAATGGAGAACGACTAGCGGACCGGGGTGAGCAGTTCTTC. Protein product: CASNGERLADRGEQFF.

This rearrangement joins TRBV20-1 to TRBJ1-4; D remains unclear. From germline, CDR1 is DFQATT and CDR2 SNEGSKA (reference sequence). This CDR3 has 12 residues. The V and J ends lost 6 bases and 8 bases respectively, with 13 bases between them. CDR3 residues: CSATPVREKLFF. The CDR3 region has the DNA TGCAGTGCGACCCCAGTTCGGGAAAAACTGTTTTTT.

This clonotype was detected ten times or more. The CDR3 sequence: CASRSGSRRLGPYNSPLHF. The CDR3 DNA sequence: TGTGCCAGCAGATCCGGAAGCAGAAGGCTCGGGCCCTATAATTCACCCCTCCACTTT. The J gene is TRBJ1-6, the V gene TRBV7-8; D unclear. The V gene lost 6 bases and the J gene lost 2 bases, with 23 bases spanning the gap. The CDR3 covers 19 residues. From germline, CDR1 is SGHVS and CDR2 FQNEAQ.